This is a list of T cell receptor beta chains from one sample in a study of shared clonotypes between healthy human individuals. The method was immunoSEQ multiplex PCR; TCRdb's version includes in-frame clones alone and lacks a portion of them. The repertoire holds about 450,000 clones, with roughly 85% as singletons. The sequenced material came from PBMCs. The source is a woman aged 40 to 50 in good health. Some clones in this sample may be carry-over from other donors' samples. Each CDR3 is given with its conserved first and last residue. The order of the fields is V gene, J gene, CDR3 protein.

V: TRBV2
J: TRBJ2-1
CDR3: CASSVGQGAYNEQFF

V: TRBV18
J: TRBJ2-2
CDR3: CASSPLGTNTGELFF

V: TRBV7-2
J: TRBJ1-4
CDR3: CASSLEVGRGLFF

V: TRBV7-8
J: TRBJ1-5
CDR3: CASSIKTGFQPQHF

V: TRBV20-1
J: TRBJ1-1
CDR3: CSATHTEAFF

V: TRBV2
J: TRBJ2-2
CDR3: CASSPLSASGGELFF

V: TRBV19
J: TRBJ1-2
CDR3: CASSLMDRASGYTF

V: TRBV5-4
J: TRBJ2-1
CDR3: CASSSTLGAYSYNEQFF

V: TRBV28
J: TRBJ1-2
CDR3: CASISPGQLLPNYGYTF

V: TRBV5-1
J: TRBJ1-3
CDR3: CASSIAGQGANTIYF

V: TRBV2
J: TRBJ2-2
CDR3: CASSVGSGRRTGELFF

V: TRBV5-8
J: TRBJ2-2
CDR3: CASPLRAGGSGELFF

V: TRBV7-7
J: TRBJ2-1
CDR3: CASSFKQGLPSSYNEQFF

V: TRBV28
J: TRBJ2-7
CDR3: CASSLSGREQYF

V: TRBV7-6
J: TRBJ2-1
CDR3: CASSHIVDEQFF

V: TRBV19
J: TRBJ1-5
CDR3: CASGYDQPQHF

V: TRBV29-1
J: TRBJ1-1
CDR3: CSVFLVGQTNTEAFF

V: TRBV7-3
J: TRBJ2-2
CDR3: CASSLEGTMNTGELFF

V: TRBV6-1
J: TRBJ2-1
CDR3: CASRGLAGVNEQFF

V: TRBV2
J: TRBJ2-7
CDR3: CASRGQGIVREQYF